This entry lists 30 T cell receptor beta chains sequenced from one sample in a study of blood T cells in healthy people across ages. A second PCR, run for about 6 to 12 cycles, used a sample-barcoded 5' primer plus a J-beta primer mix. TCRdb re-derived calls from the 5' RACE reads in MiXCR, one entry per CDR3 protein. The table shows hundreds of thousands of distinct CDR3 sequences, with about 30% occurring only once. Sequences were obtained from blood. Receptors were obtained from a woman older than 75 in good health.

For this clonotype: Just one base apart from a much larger clone, this may be a read error. V is TRBV7-2 and J is TRBJ2-1; maybe TRBD2 (6 bases). Trimming stripped 5 bases from V and 10 bases from J, with 18 bases between. Germline CDR1 and CDR2: SGHTA and FQGNSA. CDR3 length equals 14 residues. CDR3 DNA: TGTGCCAGCAGCCTGGGGGTAGCGGTATACGAGCAGTTCTTC. Translating it yields CASSLGVAVYEQFF.

This chain uses TRBV19 with TRBJ2-7; no clear D gene. V gave up 4 bases and J gave up 6 bases, with 16 bases separating them. The CDR3 loop spans 14 amino acids. CDR1 LNHDA and CDR2 SQIVND come from the germline V gene (reference sequence). The CDR3 nucleotides read TGTGCCAGTAGTACGGGTACTTCTTACGGCGAGCAGTACTTC. It specifies CASSTGTSYGEQYF.

The rearrangement joins TRBV20-1 to TRBJ1-1, with unresolved D. Germline CDR1 is DFQATT and CDR2 is SNEGSKA (reference sequence). This CDR3 has 12 residues. Trimming shortened V by 0 bases and J by 6 bases, and 8 bases separated the two germline ends. Written as DNA, the CDR3 is TGCAGTGCTAGAGATCCGTCCCCTGAAGCTTTCTTT. Protein product: CSARDPSPEAFF.

This clonotype was counted many times. This chain joins TRBV10-3 and TRBJ2-1; weak D call: TRBD2 (7 bases). The V end lost 10 bases, the J end lost 5 bases, and 18 bases lay between the germline ends. Germline lookup yields CDR1 ENHRY and CDR2 SYGVKD. The CDR3 spans 14 residues. The CDR3 nucleotides are TGTGCCACCCTAGGGGGGGGCCCTAACAATGAGCAGTTCTTC. It is translated as CATLGGGPNNEQFF.

Remarks on this clonotype: This sequence may be a read error, since a much larger clone differs from it by one base. The rearrangement uses TRBV20-1 and TRBJ1-1, with 7 positions matching TRBD1. Per the germline V gene, CDR1 is DFQATT and CDR2 is SNEGSKA (reference sequence). The CDR3 contains 12 residues. The CDR3 DNA is TGCAGTACTAGAACAGGGGACACTGAAGCTTTCTTT. Amino acid sequence: CSTRTGDTEAFF.

This chain connects TRBV20-1 to TRBJ2-2; D gene ambiguous. Trimming removed 1 base at V and 0 bases at J, with 6 bases between. This CDR3 spans 14 amino acids. Germline CDR1 is DFQATT and CDR2 is SNEGSKA (reference sequence). The CDR3 is CSARVRTNTGELFF. The CDR3 nucleotides are TGCAGTGCTAGAGTGAGAACGAACACCGGGGAGCTGTTTTTT.

The sample holds many counts of this clonotype. The V call is TRBV9, the J call TRBJ2-3; perhaps TRBD1 as D (6 bases). The germline V and J ends were trimmed by 2 bases and 8 bases, with 15 bases remaining between them. CDR3 length equals 14 residues. Germline V gene lookup returns CDR1 SGDLS and CDR2 YYNGEE. The DNA of the CDR3 is TGTGCCAGCAGCGTCCCGAACAGGGAAAGTACGCAGTATTTT. Residues: CASSVPNRESTQYF.

In this sample, this clonotype turned up many times. The chain carries TRBV20-1 and TRBJ1-6, with D unresolved. Trimming stripped 5 bases from V and 5 bases from J, with 16 bases between. Germline CDR1 DFQATT, CDR2 SNEGSKA (reference sequence). The CDR3 loop spans 15 amino acids. CDR3 DNA sequence: TGCAGTGCTGCCCGGCGGGTAGTTGATAATTCACCCCTCCACTTT. This sequence encodes CSAARRVVDNSPLHF.

This clonotype has at least ten counts. DNA for the CDR3: TGTGCCAGCTACGGGGCAGCTTCCCGTGGCTACACCTTC. This sequence encodes CASYGAASRGYTF. The V gene is TRBV4-2, the J gene TRBJ1-2, with D maybe TRBD1 (5 bases). CDR3 length: 13 residues. V gave up 8 bases and J gave up 7 bases, with 17 bases separating them. Germline lookup yields CDR1 LGHNA and CDR2 YNFKEQ.

The chain combines TRBV20-1 with TRBJ2-7; D uncertain. V lost 3 bases to trimming and J lost 3 bases, with 12 bases between them. CDR1 and CDR2 from the germline V gene are DFQATT and SNEGSKA (reference sequence). This CDR3 contains 13 residues. The CDR3: CSARSEQRYEQYF. The CDR3 DNA reads as TGCAGTGCTAGGAGTGAGCAGCGCTACGAGCAGTACTTC.

In this sample, this clonotype turned up many times. The gene calls are TRBV28 and TRBJ2-1; D is perhaps TRBD2 (6 bases). Trimming left V 5 bases short and J 13 bases short, with 15 bases between. Germline V gene sequence: CDR1 MDHEN, CDR2 SYDVKM. The CDR3 is made up of 12 amino acids. The CDR3 spells CASSTLAPLQFF. The CDR3 nucleotides are TGTGCCAGCAGTACACTAGCTCCCCTTCAGTTCTTC. Full variable domain (outside the CDR3, taken from reference TRBV28 and TRBJ2-1): DVKVTQSSRYLVKRTGEKVFLECVQDMDHENMFWYRQDPGLGLRLIYFSYDVKMKEKGDIPEGYSVSREKKERFSLILESASTNQTSMYLCASSTLAPLQFFGPGTRLTVL.

This clonotype has more than one count but fewer than ten. The gene calls are TRBV9 and TRBJ2-2, with TRBD1 matching over 9 bases. The CDR3 has 16 residues. Unmatched junction bases numbered 8, after V lost 2 bases and J lost 6 bases. Germline CDR1 SGDLS, CDR2 YYNGEE. In DNA form, the CDR3 reads TGTGCCAGCAGCGTGGAATCTACAGGGGGCCCCGGGGAGCTGTTTTTT. Encoded protein: CASSVESTGGPGELFF.

This clonotype showed up many times. This chain joins TRBV6-6 and TRBJ1-2, with D possibly matching TRBD1 (6 bases). This CDR3 contains 13 residues. V lost 5 bases and J 4 bases, leaving 11 bases between the germline ends. From germline, CDR1 is MNHNY and CDR2 SVGAGI (reference sequence). CDR3 nucleotide sequence: TGTGCCAGCAGTCGGGACACGGGCTATGGCTACACCTTC. It yields the protein CASSRDTGYGYTF.

Regarding this clonotype: One junction end does not reproduce the germline sequence, and a read error may be involved. The rearrangement joins TRBV9 to TRBJ2-2, with 8 nucleotides matching TRBD1. The germline CDR1 and CDR2 sequences are SGDLS and YYNGEE. The CDR3 has 13 residues. The CDR3 nucleotides read TGTGCCAGCAGCGCAGGGGGCACCGGGGAGCGGTTTTTT. Encoded protein: CASSAGGTGERFF.

V usage is TRBV30 and J usage is TRBJ1-6; the D is unclear. In germline, CDR1 is GTSNPN, CDR2 SVGIG (reference sequence). This CDR3 contains 16 residues. V gave up 0 bases and J gave up 10 bases, with 19 bases separating them. CDR3 amino acids: CAWSVGFGARLSPLHF. In DNA form, the CDR3 reads TGTGCCTGGAGTGTAGGCTTCGGCGCCAGGTTATCACCCCTCCACTTT.

This clonotype was observed many times. The gene calls are TRBV30 and TRBJ1-4; D not resolved. Trimming stripped 1 base from V and 1 base from J, with 4 bases between. The CDR3 consists of 13 residues. Germline V lookup: CDR1 GTSNPN, CDR2 SVGIG (reference sequence). The CDR3 here is CAWSGGTNEKLFF. CDR3 bases: TGTGCCTGGAGTGGTGGAACTAATGAAAAACTGTTTTTT.

V and J are TRBV7-2 and TRBJ2-1, with D maybe TRBD2 (5 bases). This CDR3 comprises 12 residues. Germline CDR1 reads SGHTA; CDR2 reads FQGNSA. With 2 bases removed from V and 10 bases from J, the gap between germline ends came to 9 bases. The DNA for the CDR3 is TGTGCCAGCAGCTTATCCCCTAGCGAGCAGTTCTTC. The encoded protein is CASSLSPSEQFF.

This clonotype was counted ten times or more. The V and J genes are TRBV5-1 and TRBJ2-1; 15 nucleotides match TRBD2. This CDR3 has 16 residues. Per the germline V gene, CDR1 is SGHRS and CDR2 is YFSETQ. With V trimmed by 4 bases and J by 4 bases, 3 bases remained unmatched. CDR3 nucleotides: TGCGCCAGCAGCCGGACTAGCGGGGGGGGGTACAATGAGCAGTTCTTC. Its protein is CASSRTSGGGYNEQFF. Combining the CDR3 with reference TRBV5-1 and TRBJ2-1 gives the whole variable domain KAGVTQTPRYLIKTRGQQVTLSCSPISGHRSVSWYQQTPGQGLQFLFEYFSETQRNKGNFPGRFSGRQFSNSRSEMNVSTLELGDSALYLCASSRTSGGGYNEQFFGPGTRLTVL.

This clonotype has ten or more counts. The J gene is TRBJ1-5, the V gene TRBV5-1; TRBD1 aligns across 7 bases. The CDR3 consists of 14 residues. V lost 4 bases and J lost 5; bases outside the gene matches: 6. CDR1 and CDR2 (germline): SGHRS, YFSETQ. CDR3 nucleotides: TGCGCCAGCAGCGCAGCAGGGGGGGATCAGCCCCAGCATTTT. This encodes CASSAAGGDQPQHF.

On this clonotype itself: A much larger clone differs from this one at a single base, so this may be a read error. The V and J genes are TRBV20-1 and TRBJ1-6; 8 bases are shared with TRBD1. The length of the CDR3 is 14 residues. Germline lookup yields CDR1 DFQATT and CDR2 SNEGSKA (reference sequence). The CDR3 coding sequence is TGCAGTGTAATGGACAGGGCAAAGGGTTCACCCCGCCACTTT. This gives the protein CSVMDRAKGSPRHF.

This clonotype was seen only a few times. It may be a read error: a sequence one base away is much more abundant. The V and J genes are TRBV7-2 and TRBJ2-5; 11 bases are a match to TRBD1. The closer fit of TRBJ2-7 to the DNA end suggests the J call may be wrong. This CDR3 is built from 14 residues. CDR1 and CDR2 (germline): SGHTA, FQGNSA. CDR3 protein: CASSRGTGGGEQYF. In DNA form, the CDR3 reads TGTGCCAGCAGCCGAGGGACAGGGGGTGGCGAGCAGTACTTC.

This clonotype was recorded at least ten times. The rearrangement links TRBV6-6 to TRBJ1-2; 8 nucleotides agree with TRBD1. Germline assignment: CDR1 MNHNY and CDR2 SVGAGI (reference sequence). V was pared by 4 bases and J by 7 bases, with 5 bases of the junction left unmatched. The CDR3 is 13 residues long. CDR3 sequence (DNA): TGTGCCAGCAGTTCGGACAGGGATTTTGGCTACACCTTC. It yields the protein CASSSDRDFGYTF.

The chain recombines TRBV7-2 with TRBJ2-1; D gene uncertain. The germline CDR1 and CDR2 sequences are SGHTA and FQGNSA. V lost 2 bases and J 3 bases, leaving 11 bases between the germline ends. This CDR3 contains 15 residues. CDR3 nucleotides: TGTGCCAGCAGCTTAACCAGAGCGAACTACAATGAGCAGTTCTTC. Protein: CASSLTRANYNEQFF. Looking up the rest from reference TRBV7-2 and TRBJ2-1 gives the full variable domain: GAGVSQSPSNKVTEKGKDVELRCDPISGHTALYWYRQSLGQGLEFLIYFQGNSAPDKSGLPSDRFSAERTGGSVSTLTIQRTQQEDSAVYLCASSLTRANYNEQFFGPGTRLTVL.

The chain uses TRBV18 and TRBJ2-1, with TRBD1 matching 9 bases. This CDR3 spans 14 amino acids. Trimming cost V 1 base and J 5 bases; bases outside gene matches: 0. Per the germline V gene, CDR1 is KGHSH and CDR2 is LQKENI. CDR3 protein: CASSPRTGDNEQFF. The CDR3 coding sequence is TGTGCCAGCTCACCACGGACAGGGGACAATGAGCAGTTCTTC.

This clonotype has a handful of counts. A much larger clone lies a single base off, so this may be a read error. This sequence joins TRBV5-1 and TRBJ2-7; D gene unclear. CDR3 length equals 16 residues. CDR1 is SGHRS and CDR2 is YFSETQ in the germline V gene. With 6 bases removed from V and 6 bases from J, the gap between germline ends came to 25 bases. CDR3 nucleotides: TGCGCCAGCAACCCCCATGGCAGGTCCTTTGCTCTCGAGCAGTACTTC. Its translation is CASNPHGRSFALEQYF.

The genes are TRBV20-1 and TRBJ1-2; D may be TRBD1 (6 bases). The CDR3 has 14 amino acids. The germline V gene encodes CDR1 DFQATT and CDR2 SNEGSKA (reference sequence). Trimming removed 3 bases from V and 3 bases from J, with 14 bases in between. CDR3 in amino acids: CSASESGGDYGYTF. DNA for the CDR3: TGCAGTGCTAGTGAGTCGGGGGGCGACTATGGCTACACCTTC.

The chain has TRBV6-5 and TRBJ1-1; 11 bases map to TRBD1. CDR1 and CDR2 from the germline V gene are MNHEY and SVGAGI. The CDR3 runs 18 residues. Trimming at V came to 4 bases and at J to 2 bases, leaving 12 bases not matched to a gene. CDR3 loop: CASSFGTGGWGPNTEAFF. The DNA of the CDR3 is TGTGCCAGCAGTTTCGGGACAGGGGGTTGGGGGCCAAACACTGAAGCTTTCTTT.

V usage is TRBV7-8 and J usage is TRBJ1-6; no reliable D call. V was cut by 1 base and J by 0 bases, with 7 bases left in between. The V gene's germline CDR1 is SGHVS and CDR2 FQNEAQ. The CDR3 extends over 16 amino acids. Written as DNA, the CDR3 is TGTGCCAGCAGCTTAGAATCGAGCTCCTATAATTCACCCCTCCACTTT. It is translated as CASSLESSSYNSPLHF.

In the case of this clonotype: This could be a read error, since a much larger clone is one nucleotide away. V gene TRBV5-1 combines with J gene TRBJ2-3; D is possibly TRBD1 (6 bases). Per the germline V gene, CDR1 is SGHRS and CDR2 is YFSETQ. This CDR3 comprises 14 residues. Trimming took off 0 bases at V and 8 bases at J, with 13 bases between the two ends. DNA for the CDR3: TGCGCCAGCAGCTTGGCTGGGGGCGTAGGTACGCAGTATTTT. Translation: CASSLAGGVGTQYF.

The gene calls are TRBV11-2 and TRBJ2-5, with 11 bases lining up with TRBD2. V shed 0 bases and J 5 bases; nucleotides not matched to a gene: 8. CDR3 size: 17 residues. Germline V gives CDR1 SGHAT, CDR2 FQNNGV. CDR3 sequence: CASSLEFSGRAGETQYF. In DNA, the CDR3 is TGTGCCAGCAGCTTAGAGTTTAGCGGGAGGGCGGGGGAGACCCAGTACTTC. Full variable domain (missing parts from reference TRBV11-2 and TRBJ2-5): EAGVAQSPRYKIIEKRQSVAFWCNPISGHATLYWYQQILGQGPKLLIQFQNNGVVDDSQLPKDRFSAERLKGVDSTLKIQPAKLEDSAVYLCASSLEFSGRAGETQYFGPGTRLLVL.